The clone carrying this TCR beta chain was observed many times. The entry originates in a study of T-cell memory formation after mild COVID-19. TCRdb itself ran the 5' RACE reads through MiXCR, one entry per CDR3 protein. Of fewer than 600,000 distinct CDR3 sequences listed, less than 25% were seen once; the top ten hold around 9.2%. This CDR3 is 14 amino acids long. CDR1 and CDR2 from the germline V gene are DFQATT and SNEGSKA (reference sequence). Between the trimmed V and J ends, which lost 5 bases and 7 bases, there was a span of 17 bases. The sample consisted of PBMCs or a T cell subset sorted from them (not recorded which). This TCR was recovered from an adult woman who had mild COVID-19 (a few samples of this study predate the infection). Cell type and time point are not known. The V and J genes are TRBV20-1 and TRBJ2-2; TRBD1 is a possible D gene (5 bases). The CDR3 DNA reads TGCAGTGCTCCCATACCAGGGTTTCACGGGGAGCTGTTTTTT. Translation: CSAPIPGFHGELFF.